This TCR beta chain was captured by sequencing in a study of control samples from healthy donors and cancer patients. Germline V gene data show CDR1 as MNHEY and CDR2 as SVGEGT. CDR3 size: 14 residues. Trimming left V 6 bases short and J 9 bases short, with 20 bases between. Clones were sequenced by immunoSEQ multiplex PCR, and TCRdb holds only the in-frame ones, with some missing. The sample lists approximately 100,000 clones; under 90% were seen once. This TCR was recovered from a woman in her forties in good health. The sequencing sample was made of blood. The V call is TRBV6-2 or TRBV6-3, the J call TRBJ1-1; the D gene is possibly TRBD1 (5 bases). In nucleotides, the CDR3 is TGTGCCAGCAGCCCCCCGGGTTGGGGGTTCCAAGCTTTCTTT. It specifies CASSPPGWGFQAFF.